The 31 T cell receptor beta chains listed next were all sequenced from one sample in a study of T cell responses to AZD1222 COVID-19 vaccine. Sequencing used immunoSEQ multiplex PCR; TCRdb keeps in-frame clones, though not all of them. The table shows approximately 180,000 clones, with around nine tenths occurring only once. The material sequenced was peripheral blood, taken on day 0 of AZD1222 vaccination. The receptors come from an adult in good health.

The CDR3 loop reads CASSQDFGTPYGYTF. CDR3 bases: TGCGCCAGCAGCCAAGATTTCGGGACACCCTATGGCTACACCTTC. The chain couples TRBV4-3 to TRBJ1-2, with a tentative D call TRBD1 (6 bases). V was trimmed by 0 bases and J by 4 bases, leaving 12 bases between them. In germline, CDR1 is LGHNA, CDR2 YSLEER. The CDR3 sequence is 15 residues long.

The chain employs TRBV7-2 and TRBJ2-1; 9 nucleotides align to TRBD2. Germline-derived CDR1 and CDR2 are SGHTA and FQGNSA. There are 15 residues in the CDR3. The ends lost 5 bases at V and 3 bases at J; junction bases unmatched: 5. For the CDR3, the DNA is TGTGCCAGCAGCCTTACTAGCGGGCGCTACAATGAGCAGTTCTTC. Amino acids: CASSLTSGRYNEQFF.

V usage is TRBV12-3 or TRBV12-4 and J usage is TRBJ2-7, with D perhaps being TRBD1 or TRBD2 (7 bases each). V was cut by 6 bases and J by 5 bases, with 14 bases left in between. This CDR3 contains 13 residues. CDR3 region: CASSRGGFNEQYF. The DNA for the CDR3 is TGTGCCAGCAGCAGGGGGGGGTTCAACGAGCAGTACTTC.

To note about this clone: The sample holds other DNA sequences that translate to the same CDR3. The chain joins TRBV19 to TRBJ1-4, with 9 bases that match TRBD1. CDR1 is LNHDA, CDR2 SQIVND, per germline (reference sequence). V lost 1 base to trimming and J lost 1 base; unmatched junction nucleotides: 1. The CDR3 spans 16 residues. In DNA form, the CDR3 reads TGTGCCAGTAGTATAGGACAGGGGGAAACTAATGAAAAACTGTTTTTT. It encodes CASSIGQGETNEKLFF.

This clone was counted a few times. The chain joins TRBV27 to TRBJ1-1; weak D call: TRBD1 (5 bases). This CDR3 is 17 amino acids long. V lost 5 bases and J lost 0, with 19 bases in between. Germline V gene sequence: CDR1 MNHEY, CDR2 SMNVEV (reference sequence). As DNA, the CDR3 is TGTGCCAGCAGTCCAGGGCTTGGTTCGGGGCTGAACACTGAAGCTTTCTTT. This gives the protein CASSPGLGSGLNTEAFF.

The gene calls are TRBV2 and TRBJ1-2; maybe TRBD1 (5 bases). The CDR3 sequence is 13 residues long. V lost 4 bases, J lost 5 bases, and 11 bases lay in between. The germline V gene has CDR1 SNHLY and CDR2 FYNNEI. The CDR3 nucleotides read TGTGCCAGCAGTGCCGGGGAGGGGTATGGCTACACCTTC. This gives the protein CASSAGEGYGYTF.

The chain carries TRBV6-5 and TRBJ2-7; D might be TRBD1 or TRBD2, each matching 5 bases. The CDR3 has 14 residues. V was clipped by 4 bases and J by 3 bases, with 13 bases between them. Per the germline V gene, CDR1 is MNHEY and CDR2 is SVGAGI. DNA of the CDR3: TGTGCCAGCAGTTCAGTAGGGACCATCTACGAGCAGTACTTC. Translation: CASSSVGTIYEQYF.

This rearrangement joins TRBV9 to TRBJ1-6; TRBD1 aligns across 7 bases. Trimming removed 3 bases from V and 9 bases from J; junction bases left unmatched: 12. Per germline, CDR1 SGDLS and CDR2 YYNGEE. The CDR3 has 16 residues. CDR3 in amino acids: CASSGGGRAQTSPLHF. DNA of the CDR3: TGTGCCAGCAGCGGAGGGGGCCGCGCCCAGACTTCACCCCTCCACTTT.

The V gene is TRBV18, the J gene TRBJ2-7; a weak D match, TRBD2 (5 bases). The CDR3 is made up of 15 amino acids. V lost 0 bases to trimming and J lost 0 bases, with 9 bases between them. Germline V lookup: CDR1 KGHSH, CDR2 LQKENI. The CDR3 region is CASSPPGSGSYEQYF. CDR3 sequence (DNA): TGTGCCAGCTCACCACCGGGGAGCGGCTCCTACGAGCAGTACTTC.

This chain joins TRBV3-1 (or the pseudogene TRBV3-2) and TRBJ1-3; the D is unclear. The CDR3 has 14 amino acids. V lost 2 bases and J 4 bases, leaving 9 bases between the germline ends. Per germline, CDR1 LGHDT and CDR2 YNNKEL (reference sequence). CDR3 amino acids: CASSQIPPGNTIYF. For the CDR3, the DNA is TGTGCCAGCAGCCAAATCCCTCCGGGAAACACCATATATTTT.

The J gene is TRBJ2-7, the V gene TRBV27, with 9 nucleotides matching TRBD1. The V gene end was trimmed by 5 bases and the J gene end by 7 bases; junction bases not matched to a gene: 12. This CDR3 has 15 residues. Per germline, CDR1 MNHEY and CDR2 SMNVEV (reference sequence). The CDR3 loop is CASSLPGTGPLEQYF. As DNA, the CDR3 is TGTGCCAGCAGTCTCCCCGGGACAGGGCCCTTAGAGCAGTACTTC.

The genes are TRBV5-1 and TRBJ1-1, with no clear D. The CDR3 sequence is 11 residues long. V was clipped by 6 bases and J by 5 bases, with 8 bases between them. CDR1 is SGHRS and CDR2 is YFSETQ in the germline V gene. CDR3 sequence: CASNGVTEAFF. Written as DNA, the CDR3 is TGCGCCAGCAACGGGGTTACTGAAGCTTTCTTT. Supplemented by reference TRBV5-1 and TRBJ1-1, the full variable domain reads KAGVTQTPRYLIKTRGQQVTLSCSPISGHRSVSWYQQTPGQGLQFLFEYFSETQRNKGNFPGRFSGRQFSNSRSEMNVSTLELGDSALYLCASNGVTEAFFGQGTRLTVV.

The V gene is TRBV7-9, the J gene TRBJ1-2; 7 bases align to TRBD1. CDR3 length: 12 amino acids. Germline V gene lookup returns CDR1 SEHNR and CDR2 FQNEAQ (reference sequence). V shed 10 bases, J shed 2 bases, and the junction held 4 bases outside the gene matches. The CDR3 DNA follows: TGTGCCACGGACAGGACGAACTATGGCTACACCTTC. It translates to CATDRTNYGYTF.

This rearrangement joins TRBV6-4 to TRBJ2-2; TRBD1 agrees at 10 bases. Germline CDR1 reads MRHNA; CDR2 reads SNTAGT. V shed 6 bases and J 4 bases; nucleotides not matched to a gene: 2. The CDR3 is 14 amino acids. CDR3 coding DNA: TGTGCCAGCAGAGGACAGGGGGGCACCGGGGAGCTGTTTTTT. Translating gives CASRGQGGTGELFF.

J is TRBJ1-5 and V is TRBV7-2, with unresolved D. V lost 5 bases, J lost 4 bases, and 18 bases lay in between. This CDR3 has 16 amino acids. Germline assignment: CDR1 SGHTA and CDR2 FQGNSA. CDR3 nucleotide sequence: TGTGCCAGCAGCCCATCGGTAGGGCCGGGGAATCAGCCCCAGCATTTT. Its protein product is CASSPSVGPGNQPQHF.

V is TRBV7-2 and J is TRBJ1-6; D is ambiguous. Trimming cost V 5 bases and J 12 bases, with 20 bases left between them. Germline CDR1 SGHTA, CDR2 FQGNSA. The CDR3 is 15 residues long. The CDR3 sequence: CASSLGRGAQRPLHF. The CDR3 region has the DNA TGTGCCAGCAGCCTCGGTAGAGGAGCCCAAAGACCCCTCCACTTT.

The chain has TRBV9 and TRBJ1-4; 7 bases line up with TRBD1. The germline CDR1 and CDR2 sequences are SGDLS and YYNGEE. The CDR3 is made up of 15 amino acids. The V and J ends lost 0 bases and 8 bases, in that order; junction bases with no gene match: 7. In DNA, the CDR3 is TGTGCCAGCAGCGTAGCAGGGGGTAACAGGGAAAAACTGTTTTTT. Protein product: CASSVAGGNREKLFF.

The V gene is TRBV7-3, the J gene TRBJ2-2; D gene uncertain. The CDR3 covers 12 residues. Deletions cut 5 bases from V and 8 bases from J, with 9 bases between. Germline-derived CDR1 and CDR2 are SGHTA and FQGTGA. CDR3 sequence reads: CASSRARGELFF. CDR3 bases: TGTGCCAGCAGCCGCGCCCGGGGGGAGCTGTTTTTT.

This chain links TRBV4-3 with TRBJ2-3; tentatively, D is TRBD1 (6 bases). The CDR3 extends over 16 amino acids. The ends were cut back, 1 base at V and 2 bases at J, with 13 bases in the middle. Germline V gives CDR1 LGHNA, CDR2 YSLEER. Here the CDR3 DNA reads TGCGCCAGCAGCCAAGCGAGGCAGGGGCCCACAGATACGCAGTATTTT. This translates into CASSQARQGPTDTQYF.

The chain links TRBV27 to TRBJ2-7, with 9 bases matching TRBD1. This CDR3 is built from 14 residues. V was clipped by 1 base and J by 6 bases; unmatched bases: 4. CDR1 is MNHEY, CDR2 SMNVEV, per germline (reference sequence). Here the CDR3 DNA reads TGTGCCAGCAGTTTATTCGAGACAGGGGGCGAGCAGTACTTC. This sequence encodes CASSLFETGGEQYF.

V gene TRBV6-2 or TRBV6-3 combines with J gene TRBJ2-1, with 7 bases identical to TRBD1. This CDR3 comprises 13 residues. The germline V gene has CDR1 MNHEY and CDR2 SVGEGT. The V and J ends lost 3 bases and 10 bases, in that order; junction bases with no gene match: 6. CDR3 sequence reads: CASSYISGQEQFF. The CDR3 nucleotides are TGTGCCAGCAGTTATATATCGGGACAGGAGCAGTTCTTC.

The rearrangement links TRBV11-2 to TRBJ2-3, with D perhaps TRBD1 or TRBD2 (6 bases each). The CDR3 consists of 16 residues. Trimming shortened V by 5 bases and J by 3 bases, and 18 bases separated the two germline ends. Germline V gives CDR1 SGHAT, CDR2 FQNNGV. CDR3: CASSPRSWGATDTQYF. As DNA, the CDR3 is TGTGCCAGCAGCCCCCGGTCGTGGGGGGCTACAGATACGCAGTATTTT. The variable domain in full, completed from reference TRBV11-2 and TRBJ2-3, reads EAGVAQSPRYKIIEKRQSVAFWCNPISGHATLYWYQQILGQGPKLLIQFQNNGVVDDSQLPKDRFSAERLKGVDSTLKIQPAKLEDSAVYLCASSPRSWGATDTQYFGPGTRLTVL.

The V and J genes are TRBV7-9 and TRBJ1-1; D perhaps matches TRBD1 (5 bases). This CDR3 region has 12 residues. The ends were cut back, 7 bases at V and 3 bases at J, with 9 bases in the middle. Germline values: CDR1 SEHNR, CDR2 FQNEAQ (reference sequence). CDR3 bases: TGTGCCAGCACCCCAGGGTACACTGAAGCTTTCTTT. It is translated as CASTPGYTEAFF.

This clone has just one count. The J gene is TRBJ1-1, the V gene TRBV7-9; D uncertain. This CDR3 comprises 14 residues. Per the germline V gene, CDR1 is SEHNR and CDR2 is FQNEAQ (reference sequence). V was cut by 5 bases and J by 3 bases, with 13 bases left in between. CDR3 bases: TGTGCCAGCAGCCCCTCACCCCTGGACACTGAAGCTTTCTTT. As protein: CASSPSPLDTEAFF.

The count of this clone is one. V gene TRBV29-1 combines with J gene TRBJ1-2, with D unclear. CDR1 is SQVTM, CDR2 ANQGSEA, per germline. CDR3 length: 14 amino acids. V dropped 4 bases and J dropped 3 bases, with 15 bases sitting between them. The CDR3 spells CSVVGSLSDYGYTF. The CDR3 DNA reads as TGCAGCGTTGTGGGCAGCCTCTCGGACTATGGCTACACCTTC.

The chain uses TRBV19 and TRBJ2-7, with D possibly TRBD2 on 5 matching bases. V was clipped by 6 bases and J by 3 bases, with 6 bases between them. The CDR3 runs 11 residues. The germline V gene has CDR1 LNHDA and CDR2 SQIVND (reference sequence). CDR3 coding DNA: TGTGCCAGTAGCGGACTCTACGAGCAGTACTTC. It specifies CASSGLYEQYF.

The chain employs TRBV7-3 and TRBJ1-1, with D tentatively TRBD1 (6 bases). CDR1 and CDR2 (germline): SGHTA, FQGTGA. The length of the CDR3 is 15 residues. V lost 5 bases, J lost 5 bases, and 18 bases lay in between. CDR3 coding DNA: TGTGCCAGCAGCCCCGACGGGGGCGGGTATACTGAAGCTTTCTTT. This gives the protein CASSPDGGGYTEAFF.

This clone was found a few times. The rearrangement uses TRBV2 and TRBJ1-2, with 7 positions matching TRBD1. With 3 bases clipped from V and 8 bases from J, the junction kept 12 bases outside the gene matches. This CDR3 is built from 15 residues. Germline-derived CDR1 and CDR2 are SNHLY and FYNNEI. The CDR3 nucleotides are TGTGCCAGCAGTGAGCCTGGCAGGGGGGCGAGGGGCTACACCTTC. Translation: CASSEPGRGARGYTF.

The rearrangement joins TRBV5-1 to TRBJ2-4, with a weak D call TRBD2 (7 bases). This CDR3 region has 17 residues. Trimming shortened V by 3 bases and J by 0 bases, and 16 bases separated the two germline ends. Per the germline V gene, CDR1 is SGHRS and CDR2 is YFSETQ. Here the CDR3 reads CASSSHREGIAKNIQYF. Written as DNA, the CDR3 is TGCGCCAGCAGCTCTCACAGGGAGGGTATAGCCAAAAACATTCAGTACTTC.

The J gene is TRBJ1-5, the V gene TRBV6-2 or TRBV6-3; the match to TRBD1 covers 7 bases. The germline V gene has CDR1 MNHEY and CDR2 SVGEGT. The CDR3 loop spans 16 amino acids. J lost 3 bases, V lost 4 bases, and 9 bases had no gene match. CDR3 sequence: CASSSGTAGLNQPQHF. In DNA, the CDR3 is TGTGCCAGCAGTTCCGGGACAGCGGGACTCAATCAGCCCCAGCATTTT.

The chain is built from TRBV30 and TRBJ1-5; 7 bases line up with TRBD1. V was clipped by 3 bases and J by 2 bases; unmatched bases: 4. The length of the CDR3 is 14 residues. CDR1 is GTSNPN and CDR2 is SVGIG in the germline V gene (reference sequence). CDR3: CAWRDTGGNQPQHF. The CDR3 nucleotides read TGTGCCTGGAGAGACACAGGGGGCAATCAGCCCCAGCATTTT.